Below are 3 T cell receptor beta chains sequenced from a single sample in a study of cytomegalovirus exposure and HLA in healthy donors. 60 Vbeta and 13 Jbeta primers were used in PCR. Using immunoSEQ multiplex PCR, the repertoire was profiled, and TCRdb retains in-frame clones only, with some absent. This table has approximately 160,000 clones, about 79% appearing once. The specimen was PBMCs. These receptors were taken from a female donor in good health and CMV-seronegative.

The rearrangement uses TRBV5-4 and TRBJ2-3, with TRBD2 identical over 7 bases. This CDR3 is built from 18 residues. Trimming took 4 bases from V and 0 from J; bases not matched to a gene: 14. Germline values: CDR1 SGHNT, CDR2 YYREEE (reference sequence). The DNA for the CDR3 is TGTGCCAGCAGCGCCCGGGCTATCAGAGCGGGGAGCACAGATACGCAGTATTTT. Translation gives CASSARAIRAGSTDTQYF.

The chain is built from TRBV2 and TRBJ1-4; TRBD1 matches 8 bases. The length of the CDR3 is 14 residues. V shed 3 bases and J 3 bases; nucleotides not matched to a gene: 0. The germline CDR1 and CDR2 sequences are SNHLY and FYNNEI. CDR3 protein: CASSETGANEKLFF. As DNA, the CDR3 is TGTGCCAGCAGTGAGACAGGGGCTAATGAAAAACTGTTTTTT.

The rearrangement uses TRBV4-2 and TRBJ2-5, with D perhaps matching TRBD1 (7 bases). Germline CDR1 LGHNA, CDR2 YNFKEQ. Trimming removed 0 bases at V and 7 bases at J, with 9 bases between. The CDR3 extends over 13 amino acids. This CDR3 reads CASSQDQGGTQYF. CDR3 DNA sequence: TGTGCCAGCAGCCAAGATCAGGGGGGGACCCAGTACTTC.